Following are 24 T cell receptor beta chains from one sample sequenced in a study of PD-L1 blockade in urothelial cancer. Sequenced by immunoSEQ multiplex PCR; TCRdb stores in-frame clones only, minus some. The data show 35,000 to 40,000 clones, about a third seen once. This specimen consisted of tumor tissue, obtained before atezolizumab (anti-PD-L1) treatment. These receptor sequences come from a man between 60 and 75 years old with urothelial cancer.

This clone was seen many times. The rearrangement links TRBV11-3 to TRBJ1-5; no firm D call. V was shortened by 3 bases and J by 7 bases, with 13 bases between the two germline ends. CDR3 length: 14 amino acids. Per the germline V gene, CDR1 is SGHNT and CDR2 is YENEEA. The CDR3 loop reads CASSFSSGGQPQHF. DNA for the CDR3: TGTGCCAGCAGCTTCTCCTCGGGCGGGCAGCCCCAGCATTTT.

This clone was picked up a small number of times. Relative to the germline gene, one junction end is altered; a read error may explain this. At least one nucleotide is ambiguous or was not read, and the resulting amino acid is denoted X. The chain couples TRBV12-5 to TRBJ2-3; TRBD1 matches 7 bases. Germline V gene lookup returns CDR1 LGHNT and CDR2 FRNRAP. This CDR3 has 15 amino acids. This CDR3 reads CAXVPTGTNTDTQYF. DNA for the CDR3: TGTGCTARTGTCCCGACAGGGACCAACACAGATACGCARTATTTT.

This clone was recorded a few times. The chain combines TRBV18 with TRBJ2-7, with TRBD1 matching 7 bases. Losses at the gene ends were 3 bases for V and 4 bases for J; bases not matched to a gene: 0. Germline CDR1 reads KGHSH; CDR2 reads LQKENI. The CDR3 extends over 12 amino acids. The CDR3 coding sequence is TGTGCCAGCTCACCGACAGGGTACGAGCAGTACTTC. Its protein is CASSPTGYEQYF. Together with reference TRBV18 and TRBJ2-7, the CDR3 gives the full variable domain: NAGVMQNPRHLVRRRGQEARLRCSPMKGHSHVYWYRQLPEEGLKFMVYLQKENIIDESGMPKERFSAEFPKEGPSILRIQQVVRGDSAAYFCASSPTGYEQYFGPGTRLTVT.

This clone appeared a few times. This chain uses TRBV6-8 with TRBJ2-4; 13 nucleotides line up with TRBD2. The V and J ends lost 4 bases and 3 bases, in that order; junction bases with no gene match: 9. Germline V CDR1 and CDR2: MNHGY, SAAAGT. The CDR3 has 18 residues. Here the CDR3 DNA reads TGTGCCAGCAGTTTTTTGCGGACTAGCGGGGGCCTCAAAAACATTCAGTACTTC. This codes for CASSFLRTSGGLKNIQYF.

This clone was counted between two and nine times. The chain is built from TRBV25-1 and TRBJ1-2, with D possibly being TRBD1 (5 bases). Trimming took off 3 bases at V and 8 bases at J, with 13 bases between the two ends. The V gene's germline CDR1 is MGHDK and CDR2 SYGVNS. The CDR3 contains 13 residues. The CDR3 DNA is TGTGCCAGCAGTGAGACAGTAGTGGGCGGCTACACCTTC. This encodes CASSETVVGGYTF.

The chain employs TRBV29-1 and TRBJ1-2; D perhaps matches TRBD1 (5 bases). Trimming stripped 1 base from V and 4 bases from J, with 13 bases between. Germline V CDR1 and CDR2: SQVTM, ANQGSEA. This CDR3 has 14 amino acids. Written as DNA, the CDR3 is TGCAGCGTTGAAGGGGGACGGACTGTCTATGGCTACACCTTC. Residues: CSVEGGRTVYGYTF.

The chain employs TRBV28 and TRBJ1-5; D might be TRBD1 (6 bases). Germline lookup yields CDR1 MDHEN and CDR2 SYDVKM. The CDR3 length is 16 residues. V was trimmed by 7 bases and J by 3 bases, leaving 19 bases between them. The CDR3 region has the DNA TGTGCCAGCAAATTCGGGTCCGGACAGTACAATCAGCCCCAGCATTTT. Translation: CASKFGSGQYNQPQHF.

The CDR3: CSVATSRANTGELFF. The CDR3 nucleotides are TGCAGCGTTGCAACCAGCCGAGCAAACACCGGGGAGCTGTTTTTT. V and J are TRBV29-1 and TRBJ2-2; the D is unclear. The germline V and J ends were trimmed by 4 bases and 2 bases, with 14 bases remaining between them. The CDR3 is 15 amino acids. Germline CDR1 and CDR2: SQVTM and ANQGSEA.

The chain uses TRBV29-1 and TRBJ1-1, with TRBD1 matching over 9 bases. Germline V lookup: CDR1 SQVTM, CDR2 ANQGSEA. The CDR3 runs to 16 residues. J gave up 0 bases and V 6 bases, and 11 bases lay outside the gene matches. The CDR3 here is CSVSSGTGSMNTEAFF. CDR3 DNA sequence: TGCAGCGTCAGCTCCGGGACAGGGTCTATGAACACTGAAGCTTTCTTT.

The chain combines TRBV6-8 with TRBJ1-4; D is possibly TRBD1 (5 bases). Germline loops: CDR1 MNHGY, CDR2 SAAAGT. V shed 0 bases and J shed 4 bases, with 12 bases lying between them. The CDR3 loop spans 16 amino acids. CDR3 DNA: TGTGCCAGCAGTTACTCGATCTCCGGGGGTAATGAAAAACTGTTTTTT. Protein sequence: CASSYSISGGNEKLFF.

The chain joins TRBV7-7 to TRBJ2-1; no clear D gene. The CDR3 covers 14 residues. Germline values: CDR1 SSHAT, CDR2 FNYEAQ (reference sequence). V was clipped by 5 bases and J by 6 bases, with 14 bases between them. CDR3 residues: CASSPSWVGNEQFF. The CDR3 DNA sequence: TGTGCCAGCAGCCCCTCGTGGGTGGGCAATGAGCAGTTCTTC.

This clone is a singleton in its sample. The CDR3 spells CSVGPPWRNEQFF. The CDR3 nucleotides are TGCAGCGTTGGCCCGCCCTGGAGGAATGAGCAGTTCTTC. The chain recombines TRBV29-1 with TRBJ2-1, with D perhaps TRBD2 (5 bases). The V end was cut by 4 bases, the J end by 7 bases, with 14 bases between. CDR1 is SQVTM and CDR2 is ANQGSEA in the germline V gene. The CDR3 loop spans 13 amino acids.

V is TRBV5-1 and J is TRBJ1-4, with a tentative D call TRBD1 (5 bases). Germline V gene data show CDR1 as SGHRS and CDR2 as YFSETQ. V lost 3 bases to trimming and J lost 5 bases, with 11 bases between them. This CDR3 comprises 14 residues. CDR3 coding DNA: TGCGCCAGCAGCTACCGGGACGGGAATGAAAAACTGTTTTTT. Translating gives CASSYRDGNEKLFF.

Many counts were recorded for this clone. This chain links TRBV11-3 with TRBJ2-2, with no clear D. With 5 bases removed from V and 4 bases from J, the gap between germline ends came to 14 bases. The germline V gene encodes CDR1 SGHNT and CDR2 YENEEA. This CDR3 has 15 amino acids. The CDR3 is CASSAVPDGTGELFF. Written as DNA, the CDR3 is TGTGCCAGCAGCGCGGTCCCGGACGGCACCGGGGAGCTGTTTTTT.

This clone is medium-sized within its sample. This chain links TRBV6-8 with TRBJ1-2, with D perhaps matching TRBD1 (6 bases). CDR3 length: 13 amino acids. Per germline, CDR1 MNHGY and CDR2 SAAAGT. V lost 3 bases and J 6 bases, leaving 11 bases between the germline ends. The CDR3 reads CASSYVPGDGYTF. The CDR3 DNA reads TGTGCCAGCAGTTATGTCCCAGGGGATGGCTACACCTTC.

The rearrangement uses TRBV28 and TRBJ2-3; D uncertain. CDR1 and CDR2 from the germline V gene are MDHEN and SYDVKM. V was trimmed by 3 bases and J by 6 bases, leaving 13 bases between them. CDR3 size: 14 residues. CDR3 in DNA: TGTGCCAGCAGTTTCGGCTTCCTAGGGGATACGCAGTATTTT. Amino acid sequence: CASSFGFLGDTQYF.

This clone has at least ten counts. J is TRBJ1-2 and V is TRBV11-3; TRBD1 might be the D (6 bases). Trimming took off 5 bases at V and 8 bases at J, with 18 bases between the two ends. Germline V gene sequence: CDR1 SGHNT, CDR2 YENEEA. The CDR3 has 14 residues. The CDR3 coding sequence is TGTGCCAGCAGCGCCGCACAGGTGCAGGGGGGCTACACCTTC. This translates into CASSAAQVQGGYTF.

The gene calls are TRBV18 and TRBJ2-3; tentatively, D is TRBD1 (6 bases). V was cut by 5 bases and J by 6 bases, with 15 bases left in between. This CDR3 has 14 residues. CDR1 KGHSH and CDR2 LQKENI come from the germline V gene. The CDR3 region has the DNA TGTGCCAGCTCATTCAACAGGGCGGCGGATACGCAGTATTTT. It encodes CASSFNRAADTQYF.

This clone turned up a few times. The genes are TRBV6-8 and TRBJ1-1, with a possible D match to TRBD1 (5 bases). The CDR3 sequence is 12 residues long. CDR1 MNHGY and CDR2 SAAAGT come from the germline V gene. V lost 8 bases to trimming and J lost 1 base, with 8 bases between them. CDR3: CASARENTEAFF. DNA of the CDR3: TGTGCCAGCGCCAGGGAGAACACTGAAGCTTTCTTT.

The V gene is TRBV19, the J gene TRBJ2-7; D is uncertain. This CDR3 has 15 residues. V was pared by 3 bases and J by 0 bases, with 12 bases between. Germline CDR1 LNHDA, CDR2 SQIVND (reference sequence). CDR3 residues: CASSIGQVSSYEQYF. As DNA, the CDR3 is TGTGCCAGTAGTATTGGGCAGGTCAGCTCCTACGAGCAGTACTTC.

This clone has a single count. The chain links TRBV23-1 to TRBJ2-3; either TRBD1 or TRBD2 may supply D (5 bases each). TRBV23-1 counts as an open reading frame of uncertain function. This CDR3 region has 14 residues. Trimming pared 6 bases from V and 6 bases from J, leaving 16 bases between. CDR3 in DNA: TGCGCCAGCAGCTCTCAACGGGACGCCGATACGCAGTATTTT. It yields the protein CASSSQRDADTQYF.

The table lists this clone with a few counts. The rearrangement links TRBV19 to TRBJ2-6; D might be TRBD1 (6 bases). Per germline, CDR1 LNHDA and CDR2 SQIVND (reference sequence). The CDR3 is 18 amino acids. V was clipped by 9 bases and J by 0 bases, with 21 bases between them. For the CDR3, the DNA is TGTGCCAGCTCCGGGACACTAGGGCATAGCTCTGGGGCCAACGTCCTGACTTTC. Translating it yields CASSGTLGHSSGANVLTF.

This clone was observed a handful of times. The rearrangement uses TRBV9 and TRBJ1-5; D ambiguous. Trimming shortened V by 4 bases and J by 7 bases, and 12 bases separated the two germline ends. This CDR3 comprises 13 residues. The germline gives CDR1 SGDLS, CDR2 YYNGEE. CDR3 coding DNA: TGTGCCAGCAGCCCACCCCCCGGGCAGCCCCAGCATTTT. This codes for CASSPPPGQPQHF.

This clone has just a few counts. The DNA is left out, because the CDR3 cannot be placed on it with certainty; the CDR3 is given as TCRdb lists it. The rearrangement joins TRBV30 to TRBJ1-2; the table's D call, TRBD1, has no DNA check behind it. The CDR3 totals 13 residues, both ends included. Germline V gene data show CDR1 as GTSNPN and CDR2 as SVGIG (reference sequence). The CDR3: CAXXXXXXXXXXF.